This passage covers 27 T cell receptor beta chains from one sample sequenced in a study of T cells in Graves' hyperthyroidism and ophthalmopathy. TCR beta CDR3 regions were amplified from RNA. HTBI primers were the set used in a first-round RT-PCR of the TCR CDR3. MiXCR, run by TCRdb on the multiplex PCR reads, gives a single entry per CDR3 protein. The data show about 570,000 distinct CDR3 sequences, 46% seen once. The sequenced sample consisted of peripheral blood or thyroid tissue (not recorded which). The receptors originated from an adult woman with Graves' disease, either hyperthyroidism or ophthalmopathy (not recorded which).

This clonotype has only a few counts. The V and J genes are TRBV7-2 and TRBJ1-2, with 9 bases fitting TRBD1. Germline V gives CDR1 SGHTA, CDR2 FQGNSA. CDR3 length equals 14 residues. CDR3 coding DNA: TGTGCTAGAGATCGTTGGACAGGGGTTTGGGGCTACACCTTC. It encodes CARDRWTGVWGYTF.

The chain employs TRBV20-1 and TRBJ2-2, with D tentatively TRBD2 (5 bases). Trimming pared 2 bases from V and 2 bases from J, leaving 15 bases between. The CDR3 has 16 residues. The germline CDR1 and CDR2 sequences are DFQATT and SNEGSKA (reference sequence). The chain's CDR3 is CSARSLGRPNTGELFF. The CDR3 nucleotides are TGCAGTGCTAGAAGTTTAGGGAGACCCAACACCGGGGAGCTGTTTTTT.

J is TRBJ2-7 and V is TRBV2; D ambiguous. Germline CDR1 SNHLY, CDR2 FYNNEI. The length of the CDR3 is 14 residues. V dropped 3 bases and J dropped 1 base, with 10 bases sitting between them. CDR3: CASSEISDSYEQYF. The CDR3 DNA follows: TGTGCCAGCAGTGAGATTTCAGATTCCTACGAGCAGTACTTC.

The count of this clonotype is one. The gene calls are TRBV4-1 and TRBJ1-2, with 11 bases that match TRBD1. The J segment lost 4 bases and the V segment lost 0 bases, leaving 7 bases of the junction unmatched. CDR3 length: 17 residues. CDR1 and CDR2 (germline): MGHRA, YSYEKL. CDR3 region: CASSQEGTGGEGYGYTF. For the CDR3, the DNA is TGCGCCAGCAGCCAAGAGGGGACAGGGGGTGAAGGCTATGGCTACACCTTC.

This clonotype was seen many times. J is TRBJ2-7 and V is TRBV13, with TRBD2 matching over 8 bases. There are 14 residues in the CDR3. V lost 5 bases to trimming and J lost 4 bases; unmatched junction nucleotides: 7. The germline V gene has CDR1 PRHDT and CDR2 FYEKMQ (reference sequence). The CDR3 DNA reads TGTGCCAGCAGCACCAGCGGGAGTAGGTACGAGCAGTACTTC. As protein: CASSTSGSRYEQYF.

Regarding this clonotype: The junction and the germline gene differ at one end; a read error may be behind it. The chain carries TRBV19 and TRBJ1-2; D not resolved. The V gene's germline CDR1 is LNHDA and CDR2 SQIVND (reference sequence). The CDR3 has 14 amino acids. The CDR3 loop is CDSSITQTIYGYTF. CDR3 sequence (DNA): TGTGACAGTAGTATAACCCAAACAATCTATGGCTACACCTTC.

This clonotype showed up many times. This chain's CDR3 is CASKGQGRGNNQPQHF. CDR3 in DNA: TGTGCCAGCAAAGGACAGGGGAGGGGAAACAATCAGCCCCAGCATTTT. The V call is TRBV6-5, the J call TRBJ1-5; 9 nucleotides match TRBD1. Germline-derived CDR1 and CDR2 are MNHEY and SVGAGI. The CDR3 has 16 residues. V lost 7 bases to trimming and J lost 3 bases; unmatched junction nucleotides: 10.

The rearrangement links TRBV30 to TRBJ1-2; the D is unclear. The CDR3 runs to 13 residues. Germline V gene lookup returns CDR1 GTSNPN and CDR2 SVGIG (reference sequence). Trimming pared 5 bases from V and 4 bases from J, leaving 14 bases between. CDR3 loop: CAWAGPKVYGYTF. DNA of the CDR3: TGTGCCTGGGCCGGGCCGAAGGTCTATGGCTACACCTTC.

This clonotype was detected many times. The CDR3 DNA sequence: TGTGCCATCAGAGTGACAGGCGTTAGCTACACCTTC. It is translated as CAIRVTGVSYTF. The chain joins TRBV10-3 to TRBJ1-2; maybe TRBD1 (6 bases). Germline CDR1 is ENHRY and CDR2 is SYGVKD. Trimming pared 6 bases from V and 9 bases from J, leaving 14 bases between. The CDR3 extends over 12 amino acids.

This clonotype was detected ten times or more. The J gene is TRBJ1-6, the V gene TRBV11-2, with D possibly being TRBD1 (6 bases). The CDR3 has 14 amino acids. Germline V lookup: CDR1 SGHAT, CDR2 FQNNGV. Trimming took 3 bases from V and 14 from J, leaving 17 bases between them. In DNA form, the CDR3 reads TGTGCCAGCAGCTTGCAGGGGCCGAGTTCGTCCCTCCACTTT. This sequence encodes CASSLQGPSSSLHF. The variable domain in full, with the rest retrieved from reference TRBV11-2 and TRBJ1-6, is EAGVAQSPRYKIIEKRQSVAFWCNPISGHATLYWYQQILGQGPKLLIQFQNNGVVDDSQLPKDRFSAERLKGVDSTLKIQPAKLEDSAVYLCASSLQGPSSSLHFGNGTRLTVT.

The CDR3 DNA is TGTGCCAGCAGCCGTATGACTAGCAGACGGACTCCGACCCAGTACTTC. This encodes CASSRMTSRRTPTQYF. V is TRBV4-2 and J is TRBJ2-5; 7 bases line up with TRBD2. Germline V gene data show CDR1 as LGHNA and CDR2 as YNFKEQ. The CDR3 is made up of 16 amino acids. Trimming at V came to 4 bases and at J to 7 bases, leaving 15 bases not matched to a gene.

This clonotype appeared many times. This chain links TRBV4-2 with TRBJ2-7, with D possibly being TRBD2 (6 bases). The CDR3 sequence is 12 residues long. Germline CDR1 and CDR2: LGHNA and YNFKEQ. Trimming removed 4 bases at V and 4 bases at J, with 8 bases between. Here the CDR3 reads CASSPGEYEQYF. The CDR3 DNA follows: TGTGCCAGCAGCCCGGGGGAATACGAGCAGTACTTC.

This clonotype was counted at least ten times. The V gene is TRBV5-1, the J gene TRBJ1-2, with D unclear. Per germline, CDR1 SGHRS and CDR2 YFSETQ. Trimming left V 0 bases short and J 6 bases short, with 6 bases between. The CDR3 contains 12 residues. CDR3 amino acids: CASSLAGNGYTF. The CDR3 bases are TGCGCCAGCAGCTTGGCTGGTAATGGCTACACCTTC.

The chain is built from TRBV11-2 and TRBJ2-6; 9 bases fit TRBD1. After removal of 7 bases from V and 1 base from J, the junction contained 8 bases not matched to a gene. This CDR3 has 17 residues. Germline loops: CDR1 SGHAT, CDR2 FQNNGV. This CDR3 reads CASTEDRGMSGANVLTF. The CDR3 DNA follows: TGTGCCAGCACCGAAGACAGGGGGATGTCTGGGGCCAACGTCCTGACTTTC.

This clonotype was detected many times. The chain has TRBV12-3 or TRBV12-4 and TRBJ1-5; TRBD1 agrees at 9 bases. Unmatched junction bases numbered 4, after V lost 6 bases and J lost 1 base. This CDR3 contains 15 residues. This chain's CDR3 is CASSPTGGSNQPQHF. The CDR3 DNA follows: TGTGCCAGCAGCCCGACAGGGGGGAGCAATCAGCCCCAGCATTTT.

The genes are TRBV6-5 and TRBJ1-6; D remains ambiguous. The germline CDR1 and CDR2 sequences are MNHEY and SVGAGI. The CDR3 runs to 15 residues. Trimming shortened V by 0 bases and J by 4 bases, and 7 bases separated the two germline ends. This CDR3 is CASSYSSGYNSPLHF. DNA of the CDR3: TGTGCCAGCAGTTACTCGTCGGGGTATAATTCACCCCTCCACTTT.

There are a few counts of this clonotype. The rearrangement links TRBV29-1 to TRBJ2-5, with TRBD2 identical over 16 bases. The ends lost 3 bases at V and 5 bases at J; junction bases unmatched: 15. Germline V gene sequence: CDR1 SQVTM, CDR2 ANQGSEA. The CDR3 length is 19 residues. Here the CDR3 reads CSVDLGTSGRALVVETQYF. The CDR3, as DNA: TGCAGCGTTGACCTGGGGACTAGCGGGAGGGCTTTGGTTGTGGAGACCCAGTACTTC.

The chain uses TRBV29-1 and TRBJ2-5; 7 bases align to TRBD2. The CDR3 extends over 18 amino acids. The germline gives CDR1 SQVTM, CDR2 ANQGSEA. With 1 base clipped from V and 1 base from J, the junction kept 15 bases outside the gene matches. The CDR3 is CSVEGRLRGLKSQETQYF. CDR3 nucleotides: TGCAGCGTTGAAGGTCGGCTCCGGGGACTAAAAAGCCAAGAGACCCAGTACTTC. Complete variable domain (other parts from reference TRBV29-1 and TRBJ2-5): SAVISQKPSRDICQRGTSLTIQCQVDSQVTMMFWYRQQPGQSLTLIATANQGSEATYESGFVIDKFPISRPNLTFSTLTVSNMSPEDSSIYLCSVEGRLRGLKSQETQYFGPGTRLLVL.

This clonotype came up many times. The chain uses TRBV20-1 and TRBJ2-2; D is unclear. The V and J ends lost 0 bases and 1 base respectively, with 6 bases between them. The CDR3 totals 14 residues. Germline V lookup: CDR1 DFQATT, CDR2 SNEGSKA (reference sequence). The chain's CDR3 is CSAREIENTGELFF. The CDR3 DNA reads as TGCAGTGCTAGAGAAATAGAGAACACCGGGGAGCTGTTTTTT.

This clonotype was recorded at least ten times. This chain uses TRBV12-5 with TRBJ1-1; D gene unclear. The CDR3 loop spans 13 amino acids. Germline V CDR1 and CDR2: LGHNT, FRNRAP. The ends were cut back, 4 bases at V and 7 bases at J, with 13 bases in the middle. The CDR3 protein is CASGWGGSREAFF. In DNA form, the CDR3 reads TGTGCTAGTGGTTGGGGAGGGAGTCGTGAAGCTTTCTTT. The entire variable domain, with the rest obtained from reference TRBV12-5 and TRBJ1-1, is as follows: DARVTQTPRHKVTEMGQEVTMRCQPILGHNTVFWYRQTMMQGLELLAYFRNRAPLDDSGMPKDRFSAEMPDATLATLKIQPSEPRDSAVYFCASGWGGSREAFFGQGTRLTVV.

This clonotype appeared many times. The chain has TRBV28 and TRBJ1-5; D gene uncertain. The germline V and J ends were trimmed by 4 bases and 4 bases, with 8 bases remaining between them. Per germline, CDR1 MDHEN and CDR2 SYDVKM. There are 13 residues in the CDR3. This CDR3 is CASSWAPNQPQHF. CDR3 DNA: TGTGCCAGCAGTTGGGCCCCTAATCAGCCCCAGCATTTT.

The gene calls are TRBV29-1 and TRBJ1-2; 9 bases map to TRBD1. From germline, CDR1 is SQVTM and CDR2 ANQGSEA. CDR3 length equals 17 residues. V was clipped by 4 bases and J by 4 bases; unmatched bases: 16. The CDR3 DNA sequence: TGCAGCGTTGGAAGGGGGACAGGGAGGGGTGGTGCCTATGGCTACACCTTC. Translated: CSVGRGTGRGGAYGYTF.

V usage is TRBV6-1 and J usage is TRBJ1-1; D is perhaps TRBD1 (6 bases). The ends were cut back, 6 bases at V and 1 base at J, with 21 bases in the middle. This CDR3 contains 17 residues. Germline values: CDR1 MNHNS, CDR2 SASEGT. DNA for the CDR3: TGTGCCAGCAGGATGACTTGGGGGCCAAGGGGGAACACTGAAGCTTTCTTT. This encodes CASRMTWGPRGNTEAFF.

This clonotype came up a few times. In nucleotides, the CDR3 is TGTGCCAGCAGCTACAAGCCTCTAGGGAACACTGAAGCTTTCTTT. The encoded protein is CASSYKPLGNTEAFF. The V gene is TRBV27, the J gene TRBJ1-1; no reliable D call. V gave up 6 bases and J gave up 1 base, with 15 bases separating them. This CDR3 region has 15 residues. Per the germline V gene, CDR1 is MNHEY and CDR2 is SMNVEV (reference sequence).

This sequence joins TRBV29-1 and TRBJ1-1; D is unresolved. There are 11 residues in the CDR3. Trimming cost V 6 bases and J 4 bases, with 9 bases left between them. Germline V lookup: CDR1 SQVTM, CDR2 ANQGSEA. CDR3 DNA: TGCAGCGTCGGCGGGAGCACTGAAGCTTTCTTT. Its translation: CSVGGSTEAFF. Complete variable domain (other parts from reference TRBV29-1 and TRBJ1-1): SAVISQKPSRDICQRGTSLTIQCQVDSQVTMMFWYRQQPGQSLTLIATANQGSEATYESGFVIDKFPISRPNLTFSTLTVSNMSPEDSSIYLCSVGGSTEAFFGQGTRLTVV.

This clonotype was found many times. The V gene is TRBV12-3 or TRBV12-4, the J gene TRBJ2-7; D may match TRBD1 or TRBD2 (6 bases each). Trimming took 7 bases from V and 4 from J, leaving 20 bases between them. The CDR3 extends over 15 amino acids. The CDR3: CASTAEGGISYEQYF. CDR3 nucleotide sequence: TGTGCCAGCACGGCGGAGGGGGGAATTTCTTACGAGCAGTACTTC.

This clonotype was seen only once. This sequence joins TRBV29-1 and TRBJ1-3, with D perhaps TRBD1 (6 bases). Per germline, CDR1 SQVTM and CDR2 ANQGSEA. Trimming cost V 3 bases and J 5 bases, with 11 bases left between them. The CDR3 covers 13 residues. This CDR3 reads CSVENRDRNTIYF. Written as DNA, the CDR3 is TGCAGCGTTGAGAACCGGGACAGAAACACCATATATTTT.